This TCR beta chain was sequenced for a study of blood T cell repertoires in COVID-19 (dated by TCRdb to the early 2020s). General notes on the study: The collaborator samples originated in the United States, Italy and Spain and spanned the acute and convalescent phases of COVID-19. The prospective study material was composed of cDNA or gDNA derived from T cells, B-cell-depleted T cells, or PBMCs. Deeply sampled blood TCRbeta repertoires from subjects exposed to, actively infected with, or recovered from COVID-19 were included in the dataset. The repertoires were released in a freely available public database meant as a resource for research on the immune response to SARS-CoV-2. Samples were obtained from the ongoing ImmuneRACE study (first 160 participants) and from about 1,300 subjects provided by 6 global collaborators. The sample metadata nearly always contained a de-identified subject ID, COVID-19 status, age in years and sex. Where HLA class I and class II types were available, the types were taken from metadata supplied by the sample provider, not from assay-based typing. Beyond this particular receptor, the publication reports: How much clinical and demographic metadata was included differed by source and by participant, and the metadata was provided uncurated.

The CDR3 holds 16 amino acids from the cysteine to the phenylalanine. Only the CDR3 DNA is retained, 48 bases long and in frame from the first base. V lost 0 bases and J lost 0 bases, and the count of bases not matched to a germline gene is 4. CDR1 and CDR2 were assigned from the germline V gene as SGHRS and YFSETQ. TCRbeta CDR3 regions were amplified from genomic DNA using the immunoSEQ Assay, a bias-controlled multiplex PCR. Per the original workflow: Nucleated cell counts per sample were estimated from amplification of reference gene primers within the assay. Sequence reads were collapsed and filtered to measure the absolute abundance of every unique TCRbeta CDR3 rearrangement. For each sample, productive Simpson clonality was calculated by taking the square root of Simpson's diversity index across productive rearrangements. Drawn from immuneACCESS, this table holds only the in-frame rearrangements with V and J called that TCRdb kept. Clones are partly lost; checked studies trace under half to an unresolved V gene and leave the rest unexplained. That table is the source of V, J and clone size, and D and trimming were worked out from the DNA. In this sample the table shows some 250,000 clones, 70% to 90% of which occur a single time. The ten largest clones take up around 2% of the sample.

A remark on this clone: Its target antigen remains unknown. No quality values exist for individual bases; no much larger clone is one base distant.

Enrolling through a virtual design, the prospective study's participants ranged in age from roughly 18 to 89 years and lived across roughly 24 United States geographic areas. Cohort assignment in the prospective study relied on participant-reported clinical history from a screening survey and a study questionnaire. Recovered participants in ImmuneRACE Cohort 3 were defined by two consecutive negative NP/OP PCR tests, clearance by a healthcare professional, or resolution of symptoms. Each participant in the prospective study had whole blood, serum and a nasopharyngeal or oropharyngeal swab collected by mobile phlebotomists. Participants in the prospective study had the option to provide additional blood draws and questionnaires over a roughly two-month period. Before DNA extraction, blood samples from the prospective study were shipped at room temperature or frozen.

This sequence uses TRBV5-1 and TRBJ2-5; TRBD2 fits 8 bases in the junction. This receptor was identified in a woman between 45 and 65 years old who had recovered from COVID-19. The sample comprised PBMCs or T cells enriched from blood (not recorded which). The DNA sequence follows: TGCGCCAGCAGCTTGGAGGCTAGCGGGTACCAAGAGACCCAGTACTTC. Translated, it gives CASSLEASGYQETQYF.